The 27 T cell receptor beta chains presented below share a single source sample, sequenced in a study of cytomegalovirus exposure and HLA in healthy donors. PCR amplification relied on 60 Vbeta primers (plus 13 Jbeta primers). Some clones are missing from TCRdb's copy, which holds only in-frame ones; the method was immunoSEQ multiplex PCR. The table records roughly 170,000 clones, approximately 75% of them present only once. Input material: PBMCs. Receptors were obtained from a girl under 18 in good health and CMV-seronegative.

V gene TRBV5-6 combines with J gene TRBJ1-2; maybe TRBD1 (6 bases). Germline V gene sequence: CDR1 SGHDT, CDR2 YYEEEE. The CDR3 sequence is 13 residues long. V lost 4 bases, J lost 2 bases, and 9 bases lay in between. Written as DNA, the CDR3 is TGTGCCAGCAGCCGCGGACAGAACTATGGCTACACCTTC. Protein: CASSRGQNYGYTF.

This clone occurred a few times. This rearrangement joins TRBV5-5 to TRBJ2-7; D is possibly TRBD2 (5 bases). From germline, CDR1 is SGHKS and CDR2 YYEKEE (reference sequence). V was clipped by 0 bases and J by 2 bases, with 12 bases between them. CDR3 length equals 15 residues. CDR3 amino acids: CASSLAVTGTYEQYF. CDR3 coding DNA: TGTGCCAGCAGCTTGGCGGTAACGGGGACCTACGAGCAGTACTTC.

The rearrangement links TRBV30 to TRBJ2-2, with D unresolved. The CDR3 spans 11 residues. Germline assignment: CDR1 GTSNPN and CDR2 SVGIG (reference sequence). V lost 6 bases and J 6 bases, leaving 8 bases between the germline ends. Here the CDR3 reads CACDSAGELFF. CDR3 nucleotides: TGTGCCTGCGATTCGGCCGGGGAGCTGTTTTTT.

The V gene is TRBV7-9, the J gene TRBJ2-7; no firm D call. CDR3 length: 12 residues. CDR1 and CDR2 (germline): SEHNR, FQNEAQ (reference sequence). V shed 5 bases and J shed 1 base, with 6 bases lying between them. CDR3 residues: CASSPSSYEQYF. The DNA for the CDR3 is TGTGCCAGCAGCCCCTCTTCCTACGAGCAGTACTTC.

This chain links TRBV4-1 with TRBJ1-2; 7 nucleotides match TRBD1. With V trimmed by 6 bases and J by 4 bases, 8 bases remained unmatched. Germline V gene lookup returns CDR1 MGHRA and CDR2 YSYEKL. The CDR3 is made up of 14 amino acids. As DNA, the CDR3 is TGCGCCAGCAGGGAAACCGGGACAGCCTATGGCTACACCTTC. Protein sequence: CASRETGTAYGYTF.

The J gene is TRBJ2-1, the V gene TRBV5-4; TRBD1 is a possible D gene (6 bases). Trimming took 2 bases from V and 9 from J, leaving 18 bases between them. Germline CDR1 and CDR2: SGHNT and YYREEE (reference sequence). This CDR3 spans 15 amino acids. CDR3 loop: CASSFTGTPTGEQFF. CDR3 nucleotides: TGTGCCAGCAGCTTCACCGGGACACCGACCGGTGAGCAGTTCTTC.

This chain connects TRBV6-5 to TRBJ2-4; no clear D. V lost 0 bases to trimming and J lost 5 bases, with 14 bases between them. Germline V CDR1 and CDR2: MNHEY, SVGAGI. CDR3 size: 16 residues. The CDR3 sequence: CASSYSTLAGQNIQYF. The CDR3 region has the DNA TGTGCCAGCAGTTACTCGACGTTGGCAGGCCAAAACATTCAGTACTTC.

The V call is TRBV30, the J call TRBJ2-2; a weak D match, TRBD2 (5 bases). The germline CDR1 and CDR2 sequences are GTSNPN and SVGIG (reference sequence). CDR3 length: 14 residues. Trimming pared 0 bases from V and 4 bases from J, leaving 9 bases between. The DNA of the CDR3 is TGTGCCTGGAGTGTATGGACTGCCACCGGGGAGCTGTTTTTT. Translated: CAWSVWTATGELFF.

The CDR3 bases are TGTGCCAGCAGCAGAGGAACCGCAGGGGGCTCGGGCTACACCTTC. Its translation: CASSRGTAGGSGYTF. The V gene is TRBV7-9, the J gene TRBJ1-2; 8 nucleotides line up with TRBD1. V was clipped by 5 bases and J by 8 bases; unmatched bases: 13. CDR3 length equals 15 residues. CDR1 and CDR2 from the germline V gene are SEHNR and FQNEAQ (reference sequence).

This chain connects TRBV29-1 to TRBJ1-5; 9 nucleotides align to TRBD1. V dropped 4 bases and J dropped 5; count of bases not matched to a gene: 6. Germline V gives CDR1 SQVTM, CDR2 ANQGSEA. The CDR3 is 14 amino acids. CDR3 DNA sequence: TGCAGCGTTGCTGGGACAGGGCTTGATCAGCCCCAGCATTTT. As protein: CSVAGTGLDQPQHF.

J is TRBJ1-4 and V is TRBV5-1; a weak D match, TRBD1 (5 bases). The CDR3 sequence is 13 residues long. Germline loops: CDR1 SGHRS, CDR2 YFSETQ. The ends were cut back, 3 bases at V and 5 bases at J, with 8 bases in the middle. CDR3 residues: CASSYRKNEKLFF. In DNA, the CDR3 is TGCGCCAGCAGCTACAGGAAGAATGAAAAACTGTTTTTT.

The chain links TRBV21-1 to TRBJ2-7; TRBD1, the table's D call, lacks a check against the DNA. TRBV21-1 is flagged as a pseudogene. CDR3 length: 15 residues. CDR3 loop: CASTCGHNLGYEQYF. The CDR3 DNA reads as TGTGCCAGCACTTGTGGGCACAACCTCGGCTACGAGCAGTACTTC.

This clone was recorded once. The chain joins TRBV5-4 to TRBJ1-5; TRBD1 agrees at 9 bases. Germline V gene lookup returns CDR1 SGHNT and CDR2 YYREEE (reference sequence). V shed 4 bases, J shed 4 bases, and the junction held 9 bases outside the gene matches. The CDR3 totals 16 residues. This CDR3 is CASSTKGQGGNQPQHF. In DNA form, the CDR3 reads TGTGCCAGCAGCACAAAGGGACAGGGCGGGAATCAGCCCCAGCATTTT.

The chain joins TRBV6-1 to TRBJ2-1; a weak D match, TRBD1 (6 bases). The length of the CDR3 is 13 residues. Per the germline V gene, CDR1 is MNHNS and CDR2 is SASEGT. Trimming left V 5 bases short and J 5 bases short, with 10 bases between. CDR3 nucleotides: TGTGCCAGCAGTTTGAACAGGGACAATGAGCAGTTCTTC. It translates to CASSLNRDNEQFF.

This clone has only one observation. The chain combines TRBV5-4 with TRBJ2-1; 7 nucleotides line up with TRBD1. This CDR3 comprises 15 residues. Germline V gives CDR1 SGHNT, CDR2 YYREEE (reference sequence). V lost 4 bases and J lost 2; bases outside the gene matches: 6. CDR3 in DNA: TGTGCCAGCAGCCCGGACCAGGGGGCCTACAATGAGCAGTTCTTC. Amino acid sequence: CASSPDQGAYNEQFF.

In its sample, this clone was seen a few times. The CDR3 reads CASVRDRPFTDTQYF. The CDR3 nucleotides are TGTGCCAGCGTCCGGGACAGGCCCTTCACAGATACGCAGTATTTT. This chain joins TRBV6-1 and TRBJ2-3; 8 bases map to TRBD1. The CDR3 is made up of 15 amino acids. Germline trimming cut 8 bases from V and 2 bases from J; bases unmatched to any gene: 9. In germline, CDR1 is MNHNS, CDR2 SASEGT.

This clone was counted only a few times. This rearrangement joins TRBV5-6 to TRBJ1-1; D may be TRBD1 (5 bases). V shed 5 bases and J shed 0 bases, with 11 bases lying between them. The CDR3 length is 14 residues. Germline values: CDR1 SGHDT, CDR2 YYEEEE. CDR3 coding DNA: TGTGCCAGCAGTAGCGGGACTATGAACACTGAAGCTTTCTTT. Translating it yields CASSSGTMNTEAFF.

The CDR3 DNA is TGTGCCAGCAGTCGTAACAATGAGCAGTTCTTC. Translation: CASSRNNEQFF. The V gene is TRBV25-1, the J gene TRBJ2-1; D remains ambiguous. This CDR3 is 11 amino acids long. CDR1 and CDR2 (germline): MGHDK, SYGVNS. Trimming took 5 bases from V and 5 from J, leaving 4 bases between them.

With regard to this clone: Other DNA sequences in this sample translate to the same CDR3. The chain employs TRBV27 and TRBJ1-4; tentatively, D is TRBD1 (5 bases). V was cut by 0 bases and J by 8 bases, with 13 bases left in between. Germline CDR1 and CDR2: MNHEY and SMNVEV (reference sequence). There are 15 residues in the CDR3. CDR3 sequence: CASSLSSQGGEKLFF. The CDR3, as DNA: TGTGCCAGCAGTTTATCCAGCCAGGGAGGCGAAAAACTGTTTTTT.

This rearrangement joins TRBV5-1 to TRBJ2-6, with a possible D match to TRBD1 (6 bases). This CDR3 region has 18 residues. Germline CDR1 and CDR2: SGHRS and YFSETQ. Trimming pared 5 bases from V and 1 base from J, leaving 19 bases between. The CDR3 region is CASSFIDRPGSGANVLTF. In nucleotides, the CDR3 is TGCGCCAGCAGTTTTATCGACAGGCCCGGGTCTGGGGCCAACGTCCTGACTTTC.

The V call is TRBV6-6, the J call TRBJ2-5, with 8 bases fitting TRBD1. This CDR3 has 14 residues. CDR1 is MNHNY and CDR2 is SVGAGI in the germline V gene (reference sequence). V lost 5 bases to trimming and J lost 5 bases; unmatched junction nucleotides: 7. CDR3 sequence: CASSRGQGSETQYF. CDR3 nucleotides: TGTGCCAGCAGTAGAGGACAGGGATCGGAGACCCAGTACTTC.

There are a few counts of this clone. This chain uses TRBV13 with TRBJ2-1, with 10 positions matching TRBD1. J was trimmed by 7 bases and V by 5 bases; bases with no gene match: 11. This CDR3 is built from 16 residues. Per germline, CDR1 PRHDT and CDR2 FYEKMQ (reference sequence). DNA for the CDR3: TGTGCCAGCAGCCCCCGGGGACAGGGGATCGTAAATGAGCAGTTCTTC. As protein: CASSPRGQGIVNEQFF.

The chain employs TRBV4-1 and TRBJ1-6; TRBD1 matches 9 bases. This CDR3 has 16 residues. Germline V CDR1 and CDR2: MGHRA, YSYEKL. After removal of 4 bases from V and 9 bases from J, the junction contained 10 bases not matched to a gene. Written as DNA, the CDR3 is TGCGCCAGCAGCCTACAGGGGGCATTGGGGAGTTCACCCCTCCACTTT. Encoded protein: CASSLQGALGSSPLHF.

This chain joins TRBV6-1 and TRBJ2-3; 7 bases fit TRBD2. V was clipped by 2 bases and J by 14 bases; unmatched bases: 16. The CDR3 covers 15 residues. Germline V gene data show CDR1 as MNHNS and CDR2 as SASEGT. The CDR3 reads CASSESGGGSPSVYF. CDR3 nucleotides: TGTGCCAGCAGTGAATCGGGCGGGGGATCGCCGTCGGTGTATTTT.

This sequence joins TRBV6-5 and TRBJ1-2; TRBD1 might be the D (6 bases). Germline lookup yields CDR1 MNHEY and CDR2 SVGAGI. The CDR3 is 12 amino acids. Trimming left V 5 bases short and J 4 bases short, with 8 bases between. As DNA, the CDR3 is TGTGCCAGCAGTCTACAGGGCTATGGCTACACCTTC. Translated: CASSLQGYGYTF.

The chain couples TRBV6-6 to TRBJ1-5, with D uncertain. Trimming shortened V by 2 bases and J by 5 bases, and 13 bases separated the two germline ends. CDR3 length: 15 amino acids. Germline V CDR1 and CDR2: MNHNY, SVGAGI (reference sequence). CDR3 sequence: CASSYDGRGDQPQHF. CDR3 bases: TGTGCCAGCAGTTACGACGGCCGGGGAGATCAGCCCCAGCATTTT.

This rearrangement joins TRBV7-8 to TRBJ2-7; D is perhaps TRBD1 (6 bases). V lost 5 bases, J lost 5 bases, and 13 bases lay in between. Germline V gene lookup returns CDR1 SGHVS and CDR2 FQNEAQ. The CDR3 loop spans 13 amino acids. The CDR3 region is CASSGGRSHEQYF. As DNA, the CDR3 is TGTGCCAGCAGCGGGGGCAGGTCCCACGAGCAGTACTTC.